The rows below give T cell receptor beta chains drawn from one sample of a study of long-term antiretroviral therapy in people with HIV. Generated by immunoSEQ multiplex PCR, the TCRdb table keeps only in-frame clones and is missing some. The table shows about 28,000 clones, with more than 85% occurring only once. The sample was unsorted PBMCs, taken 3.1 years after starting antiretroviral therapy. The receptors here all came from a man between 18 and 35 years old with HIV. Both conserved end residues are part of each CDR3. A D gene is named only where the DNA matches it firmly. Clone size is given for some rows only: seen once, a few or many times, or a class if the clone is expanded.

D: TRBD1; V: TRBV6-6; J: TRBJ2-5; size: .; CDR3: CASSLTGVLETQYF; DNA: TGTGCCAGCAGTTTGACAGGGGTTCTGGAGACCCAGTACTTC
D: .; V: TRBV5-1; J: TRBJ2-7; size: .; CDR3: CASSAGTPRNGQYF; DNA: TGCGCCAGCAGCGCCGGGACACCTAGAAACGGGCAGTACTTC
D: TRBD1; V: TRBV7-6; J: TRBJ2-1; size: .; CDR3: CASSLAGQVEQFF; DNA: TGTGCCAGCAGCTTAGCAGGACAGGTTGAGCAGTTCTTC
D: TRBD2; V: TRBV6-5; J: TRBJ2-1; size: once; CDR3: CASSWGGNEQFF; DNA: TGTGCCAGCAGTTGGGGGGGCAATGAGCAGTTCTTC
D: .; V: TRBV7-9; J: TRBJ1-2; size: .; CDR3: CASSLAESGYGYTF; DNA: TGTGCCAGCAGCTTAGCCGAAAGCGGCTATGGCTACACCTTC
D: .; V: TRBV25-1; J: TRBJ2-3; size: .; CDR3: CASSELQDTQYF; DNA: TGTGCCAGCAGTGAATTGCAAGATACGCAGTATTTT
D: .; V: TRBV5-1; J: TRBJ1-3; size: .; CDR3: CASGLTSSGNTIYF; DNA: TGCGCCAGCGGATTGACGAGCTCTGGAAACACCATATATTTT
D: TRBD1; V: TRBV27; J: TRBJ2-1; size: .; CDR3: CASSFDRDNEQFF; DNA: TGTGCCAGCAGTTTTGACAGGGACAATGAGCAGTTCTTC
D: TRBD1; V: TRBV14; J: TRBJ1-6; size: .; CDR3: CASSQGLQGPLRNSYNSPLHF; DNA: TGTGCCAGCAGCCAAGGCCTACAGGGGCCGCTCCGAAACTCCTATAATTCACCCCTCCACTTT
D: .; V: TRBV15; J: TRBJ2-6; size: .; CDR3: CATSRDRGSGANVLTF; DNA: TGTGCCACCAGCAGAGATAGGGGGTCTGGGGCCAACGTCCTGACTTTC
D: TRBD2; V: TRBV7-3; J: TRBJ2-7; size: .; CDR3: CASSLIGGGGDEQYF; DNA: TGTGCCAGCAGCTTAATCGGTGGTGGGGGGGACGAGCAGTACTTC
D: TRBD1; V: TRBV9; J: TRBJ1-2; size: .; CDR3: CASSTRGQGPYYGYTF; DNA: TGTGCCAGCAGTACGAGGGGACAGGGCCCTTACTATGGCTACACCTTC
D: .; V: TRBV7-9; J: TRBJ1-5; size: .; CDR3: CASSLGGQPQHF; DNA: TGTGCCAGCAGCTTAGGTGGACAGCCCCAGCATTTT
D: .; V: TRBV11-2; J: TRBJ1-4; size: .; CDR3: CASSNYPVGYEKLFF; DNA: TGTGCCAGCAGCAACTACCCCGTGGGGTATGAAAAACTGTTTTTT
D: .; V: TRBV7-9; J: TRBJ2-1; size: .; CDR3: CASSQTYGLASNEQFF; DNA: TGTGCCAGCAGCCAAACTTACGGCTTAGCCTCCAATGAGCAGTTCTTC
D: TRBD2; V: TRBV15; J: TRBJ2-3; size: .; CDR3: CATSVDSDLAGGSTDTQYF; DNA: TGTGCCACCAGCGTCGATTCGGATCTAGCGGGGGGAAGCACAGATACGCAGTATTTT
D: TRBD2; V: TRBV19; J: TRBJ2-2; size: once; CDR3: CASRLGGSWELFF; DNA: TGTGCCAGTCGTTTGGGGGGGAGTTGGGAGCTGTTTTTT
D: TRBD1; V: TRBV2; J: TRBJ2-7; size: .; CDR3: CASRALTGGGGEQYF; DNA: TGTGCCAGCAGGGCTCTGACAGGGGGCGGCGGAGAGCAGTACTTC
D: .; V: TRBV13; J: TRBJ2-3; size: .; CDR3: CASSPTGGTDTQYF; DNA: TGTGCCAGCAGCCCCACTGGCGGCACAGATACGCAGTATTTT
D: TRBD2; V: TRBV7-7; J: TRBJ2-5; size: .; CDR3: CASSRPAGGRETQYF; DNA: TGTGCTAGCAGCCGCCCCGCGGGGGGCAGAGAGACCCAGTACTTC
D: TRBD1; V: TRBV7-3; J: TRBJ2-6; size: once; CDR3: CASSTGAGANVLTF; DNA: TGTGCCAGCAGTACAGGGGCTGGGGCCAACGTCCTGACTTTC
D: .; V: TRBV5-1; J: TRBJ2-3; size: .; CDR3: CASSLVQGDTQYF; DNA: TGCGCCAGCAGCTTGGTACAGGGAGATACGCAGTATTTT
D: TRBD1; V: TRBV11-2; J: TRBJ2-7; size: .; CDR3: CASSLSGQGWNYEQYF; DNA: TGTGCCAGCAGCTTATCGGGACAGGGATGGAACTACGAGCAGTACTTC
D: .; V: TRBV19; J: TRBJ2-5; size: .; CDR3: CASSIGGPRAQYF; DNA: TGTGCCAGTAGTATAGGGGGGCCCAGGGCCCAGTACTTC
D: .; V: TRBV9; J: TRBJ2-3; size: .; CDR3: CASSVGVRTDTQYF; DNA: TGTGCCAGCAGCGTGGGGGTCCGGACAGATACGCAGTATTTT